This is a list of T cell receptor beta chains from one sample in a study of blood T cells in healthy people across ages. TCRdb called the 5' RACE reads again in MiXCR, with one record for every CDR3 protein. The repertoire holds 950,000 to 1,200,000 distinct CDR3 sequences, with around two fifths as singletons. The specimen was blood. Receptors originate from a man between 18 and 35 years old in good health. Both conserved end residues are part of each CDR3. A D gene is named only where the DNA matches it firmly.

cdr3_length: 15; v_call: TRBV6-5; d_call: TRBD1; cdr3_aa: CASRNPGQGSGEQFF
cdr3_length: 13; v_call: TRBV11-2; d_call: -; cdr3_aa: CASSYDGVETQYF
cdr3_length: 15; v_call: TRBV5-1; d_call: TRBD1; cdr3_aa: CASTAAQGAYYGYTF
cdr3_length: 15; v_call: TRBV30; d_call: -; cdr3_aa: CAWSKVSRPNTEAFF
cdr3_length: 16; v_call: TRBV4-1; d_call: TRBD2; cdr3_aa: CASSQDPGGGQETQYF
cdr3_length: 13; v_call: TRBV20-1; d_call: TRBD1; cdr3_aa: CSARRDRGYEQFF
cdr3_length: 15; v_call: TRBV4-3; d_call: TRBD1; cdr3_aa: CASSQEFKGASPQHF
cdr3_length: 15; v_call: TRBV16; d_call: -; cdr3_aa: CASSQSLGGNTEAFF
cdr3_length: 16; v_call: TRBV7-2; d_call: -; cdr3_aa: CASSAQSRVRAGELFF
cdr3_length: 15; v_call: TRBV12-3/TRBV12-4; d_call: -; cdr3_aa: CASSSRQQLNTEAFF
cdr3_length: 13; v_call: TRBV6-2/TRBV6-3; d_call: -; cdr3_aa: CASSPTGLGGYTF
cdr3_length: 15; v_call: TRBV7-2; d_call: -; cdr3_aa: CASSFPQKLNEKLFF
cdr3_length: 15; v_call: TRBV12-3/TRBV12-4; d_call: -; cdr3_aa: CASSTGGTIDGELFF
cdr3_length: 14; v_call: TRBV20-1; d_call: TRBD1; cdr3_aa: CSARDKGGGYGYTF
cdr3_length: 12; v_call: TRBV12-3/TRBV12-4; d_call: -; cdr3_aa: CASSLAVPEQYF
cdr3_length: 15; v_call: TRBV7-9; d_call: -; cdr3_aa: CASSPITQLNTEAFF
cdr3_length: 15; v_call: TRBV6-2/TRBV6-3; d_call: -; cdr3_aa: CASSSLMEYNQPQHF
cdr3_length: 15; v_call: TRBV10-3; d_call: TRBD1; cdr3_aa: CAISQTGGKNTEAFF
cdr3_length: 14; v_call: TRBV6-6; d_call: -; cdr3_aa: CASSYRSSGGTQYF
cdr3_length: 15; v_call: TRBV4-1; d_call: -; cdr3_aa: CASSQDLEYQETQYF
cdr3_length: 11; v_call: TRBV20-1; d_call: -; cdr3_aa: CSARLSEKLFF
cdr3_length: 15; v_call: TRBV20-1; d_call: TRBD1; cdr3_aa: CSAIRDRGRYTEAFF
cdr3_length: 14; v_call: TRBV7-9; d_call: -; cdr3_aa: CASSLAADQETQYF
cdr3_length: 15; v_call: TRBV5-6; d_call: -; cdr3_aa: CASRGWGFDTDTQYF
cdr3_length: 16; v_call: TRBV6-5; d_call: -; cdr3_aa: CASSYLTGVTNYGYTF
cdr3_length: 14; v_call: TRBV6-4; d_call: -; cdr3_aa: CASSRGFLNYGYTF
cdr3_length: 17; v_call: TRBV7-2; d_call: -; cdr3_aa: CASSLATVPLQGETQYF
cdr3_length: 14; v_call: TRBV12-3/TRBV12-4; d_call: -; cdr3_aa: CASAGRYPIGELFF